These T cell receptor beta chains were read from a single sample in a study of blood T cells in healthy people across ages. Each CDR3 protein is one row after TCRdb ran MiXCR on the 5' RACE reads. The sample has about 1.5 million distinct CDR3 sequences; approximately 43% are singletons. The material sequenced was blood. These receptors originate from a young woman in good health. The conserved cysteine and the conserved F or W are not part of the CDR3 here. The order of the fields is J gene, V gene, clone size, CDR3 protein. Rows give clone size only sometimes, using once, few, many, or a class for an expanded clone.

TRBJ2-1,TRBV7-9,few,ASSYLAGGWNEQF
TRBJ2-7,TRBV11-2,.,ASSLRSPSYGLAKYSYEQY
TRBJ2-7,TRBV29-1,few,SVEPNDAYEQY
TRBJ2-4,TRBV9,few,ASSVNLVGEQY
TRBJ1-1,TRBV5-1,few,ASSLEARRRTEAF
TRBJ2-7,TRBV4-1,.,ASSQLRADEQY
TRBJ2-1,TRBV6-5,.,ASSYRDRTYNEQF
TRBJ1-2,TRBV21-1,few,ASSKITGRCYGYT
TRBJ2-7,TRBV7-2,few,ASSLGQPVYEQY
TRBJ2-1,TRBV29-1,.,RVSGRNYNEQF
TRBJ2-1,TRBV12-3/TRBV12-4,few,ASSPTNLAGGPYNEQF
TRBJ2-3,TRBV11-2,.,ASSLGVGGSTDTQY
TRBJ1-1,TRBV6-5,few,ASIYLGGRNTEAF
TRBJ1-6,TRBV12-3/TRBV12-4,.,ASRWTEGPLH
TRBJ2-7,TRBV11-2,.,AGGTPNEQY
TRBJ2-1,TRBV12-3/TRBV12-4,.,ASSPLAGGPYNEQL
TRBJ2-2,TRBV5-1,.,ASSLMGQGSTGELF
TRBJ2-1,TRBV5-1,many,ASSRRSYNEQF
TRBJ2-2,TRBV5-1,.,ASSSDRIITGELF
TRBJ1-2,TRBV15,.,ATSRDTGGQSNYGYT
.,TRBV7-6,.,ASSLVLAGVDEQY
TRBJ1-1,TRBV29-1,few,SVRTNGESEAF
TRBJ2-1,TRBV29-1,few,SVAQGNNEQF
TRBJ2-3,TRBV7-2,.,ASSNVESSTDTQY
TRBJ2-3,TRBV20-1,.,SARDRTGVADTQY
TRBJ2-5,TRBV20-1,few,SALRGAVAETQY
TRBJ2-2,TRBV20-1,.,SASGTNTGELF
TRBJ2-7,TRBV12-3/TRBV12-4,few,ASSLRGLFRGEAYEQY
TRBJ1-5,TRBV12-3/TRBV12-4,.,ASSLGRGSLYNQPQH